The source of this TCR beta chain is a study of radiation and T cells in renal cell carcinoma. The assay was immunoSEQ multiplex PCR, and TCRdb's table has in-frame clones only and misses some. The data hold some 150,000 clones, with 86% observed a single time. As to time point: blood 4 weeks post-SBRT, at nephrectomy. Treatment described: 15 Gy SBRT to primary tumor, nephrectomy 4 weeks later. On this clone: The antigen is undetermined.

V lost 7 bases to trimming and J lost 0 bases, with 13 bases between them. Per the germline V gene, CDR1 is LGHNT and CDR2 is FRNRAP. This CDR3 is built from 16 residues. General observations from the study: From baseline, blood top tumor clonotypes peaked at 2 weeks post-radiation. Baseline intratumoral clonotype presence is unknown without pretreatment biopsies.

The rearrangement links TRBV12-5 to TRBJ2-6; possibly TRBD2 for D (7 bases). This receptor was taken from a woman between 45 and 60 years old with renal cell carcinoma. Specimen: blood, collected from a patient whose treatment included radiotherapy and nephrectomy. The CDR3 nucleotides are TGTGCTAGTGCCCTGGGAGGGGGCTCTGGGGCCAACGTCCTGACTTTC. This sequence encodes CASALGGGSGANVLTF.